Listed here are 9 T cell receptor beta chains from one sample, sequenced in a study of T-cell reconstitution after alpha-beta-depleted transplantation in children. The TCRbeta library was prepared with unique molecular identifiers. TCRdb reanalysed the PCR reads using MiXCR and keeps one entry per CDR3 protein. The sample holds 500,000 to 650,000 distinct CDR3 sequences; over 10% are singletons and the top ten take around 15%. Source: PBMCs, mostly from graft donor cells, taken 180 days after TCRalphabeta/CD19-depleted stem cell transplant. Receptors originate from a female patient aged 2-9 years who had a stem cell transplant for aplastic anemia, so the T cells may come from the graft donor.

There are a few counts of this clonotype. A read error may explain this, as a much larger clone is one base away. The V call is TRBV12-3 or TRBV12-4, the J call TRBJ2-1; 11 nucleotides agree with TRBD2. This CDR3 contains 15 residues. The V segment lost 6 bases and the J segment 13 bases; nucleotides outside the gene matches: 14. The CDR3 region has the DNA TGTGCCAGCAGCCTACAAAGGCTAGCGGGAGGTTGCCAGTTCTTC. This translates into CASSLQRLAGGCQFF.

A few counts support this clonotype. The chain combines TRBV28 with TRBJ2-2, with 9 bases matching TRBD1. The length of the CDR3 is 16 residues. CDR1 MDHEN and CDR2 SYDVKM come from the germline V gene. V gave up 11 bases and J gave up 7 bases; unmatched junction bases: 17. CDR3: CAGSPWGTGFGGELFF. CDR3 DNA: TGTGCCGGATCTCCTTGGGGGACAGGGTTCGGCGGGGAGCTGTTTTTT.

The table lists this clonotype with a few counts. The genes are TRBV10-3 and TRBJ2-7; 9 nucleotides agree with TRBD1. V dropped 10 bases and J dropped 8; count of bases not matched to a gene: 21. This CDR3 has 16 amino acids. In germline, CDR1 is ENHRY, CDR2 SYGVKD. The CDR3 reads CAKRTGAPEYPIKQYV. The DNA of the CDR3 is TGTGCCAAAAGGACAGGGGCGCCGGAATACCCCATAAAGCAGTACGTC.

The chain has TRBV7-9 and TRBJ2-2, with D unresolved. V shed 1 base and J shed 6 bases, with 12 bases lying between them. The CDR3 runs 15 residues. In germline, CDR1 is SEHNR, CDR2 FQNEAQ (reference sequence). This chain's CDR3 is CASSLEALVSGELFF. The CDR3 nucleotides read TGTGCCAGCAGCTTAGAGGCTCTGGTCTCCGGGGAGCTGTTTTTT.

This clonotype was seen a few times. The chain carries TRBV12-3 or TRBV12-4 and TRBJ1-2; D unresolved. This CDR3 is 15 amino acids long. Deletions cut 3 bases from V and 3 bases from J, with 14 bases between. DNA of the CDR3: TGTGCCAGCAGTTTGAGTGTAGGGCCTTACTATGGCTACACCTTC. As protein: CASSLSVGPYYGYTF.

This clonotype was counted only a few times. The J gene is TRBJ2-7, the V gene TRBV5-8, with 11 bases lining up with TRBD2. Trimming cost V 3 bases and J 5 bases; bases outside gene matches: 16. Germline-derived CDR1 and CDR2 are SGHTS and YDEGEE. The CDR3 length is 18 residues. CDR3 sequence: CASSWTVMVAGGPNEQYF. CDR3 nucleotide sequence: TGTGCCAGCAGCTGGACCGTTATGGTAGCGGGAGGGCCAAACGAGCAGTACTTC.

This clonotype came up a few times. The chain uses TRBV6-2 or TRBV6-3 and TRBJ2-4; 7 bases fit TRBD1. V lost 6 bases to trimming and J lost 7 bases; unmatched junction nucleotides: 18. CDR3 size: 17 residues. Per the germline V gene, CDR1 is MNHEY and CDR2 is SVGEGT. The CDR3 loop reads CASRKGQHPNSENIQYF. The CDR3 bases are TGTGCCAGCAGGAAGGGACAGCATCCCAATAGTGAGAACATTCAGTACTTC.

The chain uses TRBV5-5 and TRBJ2-7; TRBD2 matches at 11 bases. V was pared by 7 bases and J by 5 bases, with 8 bases of the junction left unmatched. Germline-derived CDR1 and CDR2 are SGHKS and YYEKEE (reference sequence). CDR3 length equals 14 residues. The CDR3 bases are TGTGCCAGCGGGATAGCGGGAGGGCCTAACGAGCAGTACTTC. It yields the protein CASGIAGGPNEQYF.

This chain links TRBV20-1 with TRBJ1-1, with D perhaps TRBD1 (5 bases). The CDR3 contains 12 residues. V lost 6 bases to trimming and J lost 0 bases, with 8 bases between them. Germline CDR1 and CDR2: DFQATT and SNEGSKA (reference sequence). In DNA, the CDR3 is TGCAGTGCGGCGACAGTGAACACTGAAGCTTTCTTT. Its translation is CSAATVNTEAFF.